The 28 T cell receptor beta chains listed next were all sequenced from one sample in a study of cytomegalovirus exposure and HLA in healthy donors (dated by TCRdb to about 2017). The library was made by the immunoSEQ multiplex PCR assay. For the multiplex PCR, a mixture combining 60 forward primers for TCR Vbeta segments and 13 reverse primers for TCR Jbeta segments was used. Drawn from immuneACCESS, this table holds only the in-frame rearrangements with V and J called that TCRdb kept. Clones are partly lost; checked studies trace under half to an unresolved V gene and leave the rest unexplained. The sample table shows approximately 150,000 clones, and approximately 84% are seen once. Around 1.9% of the sample belongs to the ten largest clones. Sequencing was done on a sample of PBMCs. The receptors come from a woman in her thirties or forties in good health and CMV-seronegative.

The chain joins TRBV5-4 to TRBJ2-1; no clear D gene. This CDR3 spans 14 amino acids. CDR1 and CDR2 (germline): SGHNT, YYREEE (reference sequence). The germline V and J ends were trimmed by 4 bases and 8 bases, with 16 bases remaining between them. CDR3 in DNA: TGTGCCAGCAGCCTAGAGACCTCCTCGGATGAGCAGTTCTTC. This gives the protein CASSLETSSDEQFF. The full variable domain, its missing parts supplied by reference TRBV5-4 and TRBJ2-1, is ETGVTQSPTHLIKTRGQQVTLRCSSQSGHNTVSWYQQALGQGPQFIFQYYREEENGRGNFPPRFSGLQFPNYSSELNVNALELDDSALYLCASSLETSSDEQFFGPGTRLTVL.

The rearrangement joins TRBV4-1 to TRBJ2-5, with D possibly being TRBD2 (6 bases). The CDR3 sequence is 16 residues long. V was pared by 4 bases and J by 2 bases, with 17 bases between. Germline CDR1 is MGHRA and CDR2 is YSYEKL. The CDR3 nucleotides are TGCGCCAGCAGCCGCTTGCCCGGGACTCCTCAAGAGACCCAGTACTTC. This codes for CASSRLPGTPQETQYF.

The chain employs TRBV11-2 and TRBJ1-4; a weak D match, TRBD1 (5 bases). This CDR3 is 14 amino acids long. Trimming stripped 5 bases from V and 8 bases from J, with 15 bases between. Germline CDR1 is SGHAT and CDR2 is FQNNGV. DNA for the CDR3: TGTGCCAGCAGCGTTGACAGACTGATAGAAAAACTGTTTTTT. Its translation: CASSVDRLIEKLFF.

CDR3 sequence: CASSQLRLAGTKKTYNEQFF. In nucleotides, the CDR3 is TGCGCCAGCAGCCAGCTCCGACTAGCGGGCACGAAAAAGACCTACAATGAGCAGTTCTTC. The chain carries TRBV4-1 and TRBJ2-1; 10 nucleotides match TRBD2. Trimming at V came to 3 bases and at J to 2 bases, leaving 16 bases not matched to a gene. CDR1 and CDR2 from the germline V gene are MGHRA and YSYEKL. The CDR3 sequence is 20 residues long.

This clone was seen only a few times. V is TRBV11-3 and J is TRBJ2-5; 9 nucleotides align to TRBD1. J gave up 4 bases and V 4 bases, and 7 bases lay outside the gene matches. From germline, CDR1 is SGHNT and CDR2 YENEEA. The CDR3 contains 15 residues. The chain's CDR3 is CASSSGQGLVETQYF. The DNA of the CDR3 is TGTGCCAGCAGCTCGGGACAGGGATTGGTAGAGACCCAGTACTTC.

This clone is a singleton in its sample. The V gene is TRBV4-2, the J gene TRBJ1-1; D gene ambiguous. Looked up from germline, CDR1 is LGHNA and CDR2 is YNFKEQ. Trimming cost V 1 base and J 2 bases, with 8 bases left between them. This CDR3 contains 14 residues. The CDR3 loop is CASSQGGRNTEAFF. CDR3 coding DNA: TGTGCCAGCAGCCAAGGTGGGCGAAACACTGAAGCTTTCTTT.

The chain uses TRBV28 and TRBJ2-5; perhaps TRBD2 as D (6 bases). The DNA matches TRBJ2-7 better at its end, which makes the J call doubtful. This CDR3 has 16 residues. CDR1 is MDHEN and CDR2 is SYDVKM in the germline V gene. The CDR3, as DNA: TGTGCCAGCAGTTTATCCTCCGGGACTCCGATTTACGAGCAGTACTTC. Amino acids: CASSLSSGTPIYEQYF.

The V gene is TRBV5-1, the J gene TRBJ1-2; 7 nucleotides match TRBD1. Germline CDR1 reads SGHRS; CDR2 reads YFSETQ. Trimming took 1 base from V and 3 from J; bases not matched to a gene: 6. CDR3 length: 15 residues. The CDR3 coding sequence is TGCGCCAGCAGCTTGACCGGGACAGAGGACTATGGCTACACCTTC. This translates into CASSLTGTEDYGYTF.

The CDR3 DNA is TGTGCCAGCAGGCTGAACAGGGGGCCTGGCGAGCAGTACTTC. Translated: CASRLNRGPGEQYF. The rearrangement joins TRBV28 to TRBJ2-7, with 9 nucleotides matching TRBD1. Germline V lookup: CDR1 MDHEN, CDR2 SYDVKM. Trimming cost V 6 bases and J 6 bases; bases outside gene matches: 9. There are 14 residues in the CDR3.

The rearrangement joins TRBV6-6 to TRBJ2-5, with D possibly TRBD1 on 6 matching bases. Trimming left V 8 bases short and J 3 bases short, with 13 bases between. CDR3 length: 13 residues. Germline CDR1 and CDR2: MNHNY and SVGAGI (reference sequence). The CDR3 DNA follows: TGTGCCAGCTACCGGGCAGGGGAAGAGACCCAGTACTTC. Amino acids: CASYRAGEETQYF.

The genes are TRBV7-2 and TRBJ1-1; D remains unclear. V was trimmed by 3 bases and J by 4 bases, leaving 9 bases between them. The CDR3 contains 13 residues. CDR1 is SGHTA, CDR2 FQGNSA, per germline. CDR3 amino acids: CASSFGEATEAFF. CDR3 DNA: TGTGCCAGCAGCTTTGGGGAGGCCACTGAAGCTTTCTTT.

The CDR3 region is CASSQRTGLPSPTGELFF. The CDR3 DNA reads as TGCGCCAGCAGCCAAAGAACGGGACTACCAAGTCCCACCGGGGAGCTGTTTTTT. V gene TRBV4-1 combines with J gene TRBJ2-2; 7 positions match TRBD2. V lost 2 bases and J lost 4; bases outside the gene matches: 13. This CDR3 region has 18 residues. CDR1 MGHRA and CDR2 YSYEKL come from the germline V gene.

This clone was detected a few times. V gene TRBV11-1 combines with J gene TRBJ2-5, with D possibly matching TRBD1 (6 bases). The CDR3 runs to 14 residues. The V gene lost 5 bases and the J gene lost 5 bases, with 15 bases spanning the gap. Germline V gives CDR1 SGHAT, CDR2 FQDESV (reference sequence). The CDR3, as DNA: TGTGCCAGCAGCCCACAGGGTCTGGGGGAGACCCAGTACTTC. Its translation: CASSPQGLGETQYF.

The chain couples TRBV7-8 to TRBJ2-3; TRBD1 might be the D (5 bases). The V gene lost 1 base and the J gene lost 4 bases, with 15 bases spanning the gap. The CDR3 consists of 16 residues. CDR1 and CDR2 from the germline V gene are SGHVS and FQNEAQ. Here the CDR3 reads CASSLGYGALADTQYF. CDR3 bases: TGTGCCAGCAGCTTAGGTTATGGGGCTCTGGCAGATACGCAGTATTTT.

The rearrangement links TRBV5-1 to TRBJ2-7, with 9 bases lining up with TRBD1. The CDR3 contains 13 residues. Germline V gene data show CDR1 as SGHRS and CDR2 as YFSETQ. V dropped 8 bases and J dropped 6; count of bases not matched to a gene: 9. CDR3 in amino acids: CASATGTGSEQYF. CDR3 coding DNA: TGCGCCAGTGCAACCGGGACAGGGTCCGAGCAGTACTTC.

This sequence joins TRBV4-3 and TRBJ1-4, with 8 bases aligning to TRBD1. The CDR3 extends over 16 amino acids. The germline V gene has CDR1 LGHNA and CDR2 YSLEER. The V gene end was trimmed by 3 bases and the J gene end by 8 bases; junction bases not matched to a gene: 11. CDR3 nucleotide sequence: TGCGCCAGCAGCCACCTCCGGGACAGGACGACGGAAAAACTGTTTTTT. Encoded protein: CASSHLRDRTTEKLFF.

The CDR3 DNA is TGTGCCAGCAGTTTATTTAGCGGAACCTACAATGAGCAGTTCTTC. This codes for CASSLFSGTYNEQFF. The chain is built from TRBV27 and TRBJ2-1; TRBD2 is a possible D gene (6 bases). This CDR3 has 15 amino acids. Germline assignment: CDR1 MNHEY and CDR2 SMNVEV (reference sequence). Deletions cut 1 base from V and 2 bases from J, with 9 bases between.

This sequence joins TRBV19 and TRBJ2-2; TRBD1 is a possible D gene (5 bases). The V gene lost 1 base and the J gene lost 4 bases, with 10 bases spanning the gap. The CDR3 is made up of 15 amino acids. The germline CDR1 and CDR2 sequences are LNHDA and SQIVND (reference sequence). As DNA, the CDR3 is TGTGCCAGTAGTATAGCTAGGACAACCACCGGGGAGCTGTTTTTT. Translating gives CASSIARTTTGELFF.

V usage is TRBV28 and J usage is TRBJ1-1; D is possibly TRBD1 (6 bases). The CDR3 runs to 13 residues. CDR1 and CDR2 (germline): MDHEN, SYDVKM. Deletions cut 6 bases from V and 5 bases from J, with 13 bases between. This chain's CDR3 is CASRDSSKTEAFF. CDR3 nucleotides: TGTGCCAGCAGGGACAGTTCTAAGACTGAAGCTTTCTTT.

The chain is built from TRBV5-5 and TRBJ2-5; maybe TRBD1 (8 bases). CDR1 and CDR2 from the germline V gene are SGHKS and YYEKEE (reference sequence). V gave up 4 bases and J gave up 6 bases, with 16 bases separating them. CDR3 size: 14 residues. In DNA, the CDR3 is TGTGCCAGCAGCATCGGACAGGGAGGGAAGACCCAGTACTTC. Residues: CASSIGQGGKTQYF.

This clone was found a few times. The rearrangement uses TRBV9 and TRBJ2-1; 7 positions agree with TRBD1. The CDR3 has 16 residues. The V and J ends lost 3 bases and 3 bases, in that order; junction bases with no gene match: 9. Germline CDR1 and CDR2: SGDLS and YYNGEE. The CDR3 region is CASSASPGQSYNEQFF. Here the CDR3 DNA reads TGTGCCAGCAGCGCCTCCCCGGGACAGAGCTACAATGAGCAGTTCTTC.

This clone was seen a few times. This chain's CDR3 is CASRDRGPREQYF. The CDR3 DNA follows: TGCGCCAGCAGGGACAGGGGGCCGAGGGAGCAGTACTTC. V gene TRBV10-2 combines with J gene TRBJ2-7, with 11 bases identical to TRBD1. J was trimmed by 7 bases and V by 6 bases; bases with no gene match: 5. This CDR3 has 13 amino acids. CDR1 and CDR2 from the germline V gene are WSHSY and SAAADI.

The genes are TRBV11-2 and TRBJ2-5; 9 nucleotides agree with TRBD2. This CDR3 spans 15 amino acids. Germline loops: CDR1 SGHAT, CDR2 FQNNGV. V was pared by 5 bases and J by 5 bases, with 9 bases of the junction left unmatched. The CDR3, as DNA: TGTGCCAGCAGCCCGCGGGGGGGCGATGGGGAGACCCAGTACTTC. It translates to CASSPRGGDGETQYF. Full variable domain (outside the CDR3, taken from reference TRBV11-2 and TRBJ2-5): EAGVAQSPRYKIIEKRQSVAFWCNPISGHATLYWYQQILGQGPKLLIQFQNNGVVDDSQLPKDRFSAERLKGVDSTLKIQPAKLEDSAVYLCASSPRGGDGETQYFGPGTRLLVL.

The rearrangement joins TRBV10-3 to TRBJ1-2, with D maybe TRBD1 (6 bases). This CDR3 contains 14 residues. Trimming removed 7 bases from V and 2 bases from J, with 14 bases in between. The germline CDR1 and CDR2 sequences are ENHRY and SYGVKD. CDR3 sequence: CAITTGTRNYGYTF. DNA of the CDR3: TGTGCCATCACGACCGGGACACGGAACTATGGCTACACCTTC.

The CDR3 bases are TGTGCCAGCAGTTACGCGACAGGGTGGAACTATGGCTACACCTTC. It encodes CASSYATGWNYGYTF. This chain joins TRBV6-5 and TRBJ1-2; 7 nucleotides line up with TRBD1. The CDR3 length is 15 residues. Trimming at V came to 2 bases and at J to 2 bases, leaving 5 bases not matched to a gene. Germline CDR1 MNHEY, CDR2 SVGAGI.

The rearrangement uses TRBV15 and TRBJ2-2; D is ambiguous. The CDR3 totals 14 residues. The ends were cut back, 6 bases at V and 6 bases at J, with 14 bases in the middle. Germline lookup yields CDR1 LNHNV and CDR2 YYDKDF (reference sequence). Here the CDR3 DNA reads TGTGCCACCAGGGTTGCTCTCGGAGCCGGGGAGCTGTTTTTT. This sequence encodes CATRVALGAGELFF.

The chain combines TRBV6-5 with TRBJ1-5; D is unclear. CDR3 size: 15 residues. Trimming took off 0 bases at V and 1 base at J, with 7 bases between the two ends. The V gene's germline CDR1 is MNHEY and CDR2 SVGAGI. CDR3 protein: CASSYSGRSNQPQHF. The CDR3 coding sequence is TGTGCCAGCAGTTACTCGGGCAGGAGCAATCAGCCCCAGCATTTT.

This clone occurred a few times. CDR3 sequence reads: CASSLATDSYNEQFF. CDR3 nucleotide sequence: TGCGCCAGCAGCTTGGCCACAGACTCCTACAATGAGCAGTTCTTC. The chain employs TRBV5-1 and TRBJ2-1; D gene ambiguous. The V end was cut by 0 bases, the J end by 0 bases, with 7 bases between. The CDR3 is 15 residues long. Per germline, CDR1 SGHRS and CDR2 YFSETQ.